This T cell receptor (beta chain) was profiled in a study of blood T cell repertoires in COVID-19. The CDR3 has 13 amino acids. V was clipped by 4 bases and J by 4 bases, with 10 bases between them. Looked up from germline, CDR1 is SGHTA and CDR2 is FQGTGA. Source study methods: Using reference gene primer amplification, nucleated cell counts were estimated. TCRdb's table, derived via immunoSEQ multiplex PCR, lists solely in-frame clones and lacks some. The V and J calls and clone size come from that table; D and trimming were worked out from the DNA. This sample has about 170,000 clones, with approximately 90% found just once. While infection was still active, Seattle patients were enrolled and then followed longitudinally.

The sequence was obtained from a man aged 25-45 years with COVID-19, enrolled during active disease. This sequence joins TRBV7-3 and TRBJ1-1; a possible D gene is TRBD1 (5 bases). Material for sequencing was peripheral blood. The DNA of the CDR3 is TGTGCCAGCAGCTATACAGGTAGCACTGAAGCTTTCTTT. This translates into CASSYTGSTEAFF.